This TCR beta chain was sequenced for a study of T cells in Graves' hyperthyroidism and ophthalmopathy. To note about this clonotype: Its antigen is currently unknown. At one end the junction does not follow the germline gene, possibly because of a read error.

Hyperthyroidism patients were newly diagnosed, had disease duration under 2 months, and were aged 18 to 65 years. The source material, RNA transcripts, was used to amplify TCR beta CDR3 regions. TCR CDR3 underwent first-round RT-PCR with the HTBI primer set. TCRdb re-analysed the multiplex PCR reads in MiXCR, keeping a single row per CDR3 protein. The sample lists approximately 870,000 distinct CDR3 sequences; roughly 37% were seen once. The study, taken as a whole, reports: Ophthalmopathy was distinguished from stable hyperthyroidism by 13 V-J signatures. Model-based prediction identified ophthalmopathy a median roughly 6.1 months prior to its onset.

Germline V CDR1 and CDR2: ENHRY, SYGVKD. CDR3 length: 10 amino acids. This chain connects TRBV10-3 to TRBJ2-6, with D perhaps TRBD2 (6 bases). This clonotype was obtained from a man aged 18 to 29 with Graves' hyperthyroidism. Source material: blood. The CDR3 sequence: CATGVNVLTF. CDR3 in DNA: TGTGCCACGGGGGTCAACGTCCTGACTTTC.